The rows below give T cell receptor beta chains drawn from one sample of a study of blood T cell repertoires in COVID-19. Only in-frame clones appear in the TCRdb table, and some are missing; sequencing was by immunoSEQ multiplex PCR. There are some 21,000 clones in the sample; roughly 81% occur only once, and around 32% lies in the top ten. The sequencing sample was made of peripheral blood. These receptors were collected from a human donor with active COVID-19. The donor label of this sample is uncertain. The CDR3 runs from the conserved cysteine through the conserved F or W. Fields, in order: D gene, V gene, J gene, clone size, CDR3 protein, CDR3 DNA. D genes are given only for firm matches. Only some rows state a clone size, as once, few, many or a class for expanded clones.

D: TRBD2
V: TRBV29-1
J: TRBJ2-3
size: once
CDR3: CSVDSAGGEPDTQYF
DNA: TGCAGCGTGGATTCAGCGGGGGGGGAGCCAGATACGCAGTATTTT

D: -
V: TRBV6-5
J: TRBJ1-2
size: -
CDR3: CASSPEAKYGYTF
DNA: TGTGCCAGCAGTCCCGAGGCCAAGTATGGCTACACCTTC

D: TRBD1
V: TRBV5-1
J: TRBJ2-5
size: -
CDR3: CASSHGTGQETQYF
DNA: TGCGCCAGCAGCCATGGGACAGGGCAGGAGACCCAGTACTTC

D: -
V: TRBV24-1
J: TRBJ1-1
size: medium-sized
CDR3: CATSARAGTEAFF
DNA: TGTGCCACCAGTGCTAGGGCGGGCACTGAAGCTTTCTTT

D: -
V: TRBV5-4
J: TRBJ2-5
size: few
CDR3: CASSKRAGVRETQYF
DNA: TGTGCCAGCAGCAAGAGGGCAGGGGTTAGGGAGACCCAGTACTTC

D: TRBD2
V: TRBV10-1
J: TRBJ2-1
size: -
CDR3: CAQAGGGRYNEQFF
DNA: TGCGCCCAAGCGGGGGGAGGCCGATACAATGAGCAGTTCTTC

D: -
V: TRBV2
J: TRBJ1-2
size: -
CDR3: CASSEAAGLNYGYTF
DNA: TGTGCCAGCAGTGAAGCAGCGGGCCTTAACTATGGCTACACCTTC

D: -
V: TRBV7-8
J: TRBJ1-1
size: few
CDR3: CASSLLRWNTEAFF
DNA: TGTGCCAGCAGCTTACTACGGTGGAACACTGAAGCTTTCTTT

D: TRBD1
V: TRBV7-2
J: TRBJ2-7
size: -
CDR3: CASSPWGQGPYEQYF
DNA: TGTGCCAGCAGCCCCTGGGGACAGGGACCCTACGAGCAGTACTTC

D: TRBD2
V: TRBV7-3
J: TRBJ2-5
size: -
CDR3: CASSSLGTSGGMETQYF
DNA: TGTGCCAGCAGCTCGCTAGGGACTAGCGGGGGGATGGAGACCCAGTACTTC

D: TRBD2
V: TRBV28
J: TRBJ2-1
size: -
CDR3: CASSFAGAGGKDSGSSYNEQFF
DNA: TGTGCCAGCAGTTTCGCCGGGGCTGGGGGTAAAGATAGCGGGAGCTCCTACAATGAGCAGTTCTTC

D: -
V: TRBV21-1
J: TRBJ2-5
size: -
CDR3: CASSKARVQETQYF
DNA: TGTGCCAGCAGCAAAGCACGAGTTCAAGAGACCCAGTACTTC

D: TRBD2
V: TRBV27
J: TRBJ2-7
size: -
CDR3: CASSPTGRGGSYEQYF
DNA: TGTGCCAGCAGTCCCACGGGGCGGGGGGGATCCTACGAGCAGTACTTC

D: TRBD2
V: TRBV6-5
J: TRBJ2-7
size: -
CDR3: CASSRYRGEYEQYF
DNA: TGTGCCAGCAGTCGTTACCGGGGGGAATACGAGCAGTACTTC

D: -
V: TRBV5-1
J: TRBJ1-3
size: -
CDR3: CASRPGISGNTIYF
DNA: TGCGCCAGCAGACCCGGGATCTCGGGAAACACCATATATTTT

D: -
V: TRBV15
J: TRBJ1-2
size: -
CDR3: CATSRDPRVGGYTF
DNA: TGTGCCACCAGCAGAGATCCCAGGGTCGGTGGCTACACCTTC

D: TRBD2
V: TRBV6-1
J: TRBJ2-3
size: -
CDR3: CASSELAGGADTQYF
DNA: TGTGCCAGCAGTGAATTAGCGGGGGGGGCAGATACGCAGTATTTT

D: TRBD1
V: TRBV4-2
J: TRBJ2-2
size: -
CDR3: CASSQETGGGTGELFF
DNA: TGTGCCAGCAGCCAGGAAACAGGGGGCGGCACCGGGGAGCTGTTTTTT

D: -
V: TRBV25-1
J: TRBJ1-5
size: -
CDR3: CASSEGFSQPQHF
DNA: TGTGCCAGCAGTGAAGGCTTCTCTCAGCCCCAGCATTTT

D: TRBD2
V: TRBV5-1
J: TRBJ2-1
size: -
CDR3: CASSLTSGSSYNEQFF
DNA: TGCGCCAGCAGCTTGACTAGCGGGAGCTCCTACAATGAGCAGTTCTTC

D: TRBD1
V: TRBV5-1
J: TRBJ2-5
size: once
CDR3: CASSTGQGLGETQYF
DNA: TGCGCCAGCAGCACCGGACAGGGACTGGGGGAGACCCAGTACTTC

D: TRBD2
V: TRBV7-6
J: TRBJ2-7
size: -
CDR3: CASRVRQRETYEQYF
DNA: TGTGCCAGCAGAGTTCGACAGCGGGAGACTTACGAGCAGTACTTC

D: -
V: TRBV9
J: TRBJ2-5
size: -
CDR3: CASSVVGDQETQYF
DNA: TGTGCCAGCAGCGTAGTCGGGGACCAAGAGACCCAGTACTTC

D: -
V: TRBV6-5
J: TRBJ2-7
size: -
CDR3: CASSTTGSYEQYF
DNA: TGTGCCAGCAGTACCACAGGTTCCTACGAGCAGTACTTC

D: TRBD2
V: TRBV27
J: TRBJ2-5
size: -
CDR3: CASSSGTSGAETQYF
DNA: TGTGCCAGCAGTTCCGGGACTAGCGGGGCAGAGACCCAGTACTTC

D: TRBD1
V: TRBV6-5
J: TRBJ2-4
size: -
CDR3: CASRQITGDWYF
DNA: TGTGCCAGCAGGCAAATCACAGGGGATTGGTACTTC

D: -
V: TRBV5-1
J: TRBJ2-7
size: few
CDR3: CASSLQGGMYEQYF
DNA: TGCGCCAGCAGCTTGCAAGGCGGGATGTACGAGCAGTACTTC

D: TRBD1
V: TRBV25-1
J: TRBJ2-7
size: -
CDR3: CASSESGQGAVEQYF
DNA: TGTGCCAGCAGTGAATCGGGACAGGGGGCCGTCGAGCAGTACTTC

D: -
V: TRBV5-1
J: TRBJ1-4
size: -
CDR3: CASSPQGRVNEKLFF
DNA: TGCGCCAGCAGCCCCCAAGGGAGGGTCAATGAAAAACTGTTTTTT

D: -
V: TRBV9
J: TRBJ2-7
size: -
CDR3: CASSASSVAYEQYF
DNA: TGTGCCAGCAGCGCCTCTAGCGTAGCCTACGAGCAGTACTTC